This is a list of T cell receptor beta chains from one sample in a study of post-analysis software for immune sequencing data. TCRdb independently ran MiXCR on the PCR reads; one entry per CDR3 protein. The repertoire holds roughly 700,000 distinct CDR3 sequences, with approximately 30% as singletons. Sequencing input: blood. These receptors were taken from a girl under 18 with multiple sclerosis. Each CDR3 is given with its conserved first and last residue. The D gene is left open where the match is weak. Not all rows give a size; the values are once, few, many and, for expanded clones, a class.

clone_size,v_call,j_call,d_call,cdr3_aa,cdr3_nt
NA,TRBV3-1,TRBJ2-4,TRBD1,CASSQVGQGGIQYF,TGTGCCAGCAGCCAGGTCGGACAGGGAGGCATTCAGTACTTC
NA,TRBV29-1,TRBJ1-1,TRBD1,CSGTGGRGTEAFF,TGCAGCGGGACAGGGGGCAGGGGTACTGAAGCTTTCTTT
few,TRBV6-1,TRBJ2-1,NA,CASSEILVTFIYEQFF,TGTGCCAGCAGTGAAATCCTAGTTACGTTCATCTATGAGCAGTTCTTC
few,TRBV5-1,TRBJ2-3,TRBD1,CASSFLTGGPTDTQYF,TGCGCCAGCAGCTTTCTAACAGGGGGACCCACAGATACGCAGTATTTT
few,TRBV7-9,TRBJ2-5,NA,CASSPVEGAREQYF,TGTGCCAGCAGCCCGGTGGAGGGGGCGAGGGAGCAGTACTTC
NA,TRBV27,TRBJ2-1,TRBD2,CASSPRGLVRSNEQFF,TGTGCCAGCAGTCCGCGGGGACTAGTCCGCAGCAATGAGCAGTTCTTC
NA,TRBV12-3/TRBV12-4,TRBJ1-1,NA,CASSLAPLGVNTEAFF,TGTGCCAGCAGTTTAGCTCCGCTTGGGGTGAACACTGAAGCTTTCTTT
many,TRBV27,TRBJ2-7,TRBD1,CASSFGQGAEQYF,TGTGCCAGCAGTTTTGGACAGGGAGCCGAGCAGTACTTC
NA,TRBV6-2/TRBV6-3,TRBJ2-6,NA,CASSHLSLSGANVLTF,TGTGCCAGCAGTCACCTCTCCCTGTCTGGGGCCAACGTCCTGACTTTC
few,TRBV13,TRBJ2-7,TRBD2,CASSLEGLAGMDEQYF,TGTGCCAGCAGCTTAGAGGGACTAGCGGGAATGGACGAGCAGTACTTC
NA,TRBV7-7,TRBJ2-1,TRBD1,CASSRGTGGKAYNEQFF,TGTGCTAGCAGCCGTGGGACAGGAGGAAAGGCCTACAATGAGCAGTTCTTC
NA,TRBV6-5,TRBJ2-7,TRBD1,CASSSTRTGGLAAEQYF,TGTGCCAGCAGTTCCACACGGACAGGGGGCTTAGCGGCCGAGCAGTACTTC
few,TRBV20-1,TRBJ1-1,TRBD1,CSATKQGATTEAFF,TGCAGTGCTACCAAACAGGGGGCGACCACTGAAGCTTTCTTT
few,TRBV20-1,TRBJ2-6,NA,CSARDLGKGWSGANVLTF,TGCAGTGCTAGAGATTTGGGGAAGGGATGGTCTGGGGCCAACGTCCTGACTTTC
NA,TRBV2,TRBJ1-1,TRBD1,CASSDHQTGKSEAFF,TGTGCCAGCAGTGACCACCAGACAGGGAAGAGTGAAGCTTTCTTT
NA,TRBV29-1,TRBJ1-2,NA,CSAPDSYGYTF,TGCAGCGCGCCCGACAGCTATGGCTACACCTTC
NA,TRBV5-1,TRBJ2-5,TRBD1,CASSLGTAKTETQYF,TGCGCCAGCAGCCTAGGGACAGCGAAAACAGAGACCCAGTACTTC
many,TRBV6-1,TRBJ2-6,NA,CASSEEVGSGANVLTF,TGTGCCAGCAGTGAAGAGGTGGGCTCTGGGGCCAACGTCCTGACTTTC
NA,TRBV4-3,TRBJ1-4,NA,CASSKRTPNEKLFF,TGCGCCAGCAGCAAACGGACCCCCAATGAAAAACTGTTTTTT
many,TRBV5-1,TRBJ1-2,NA,CASSLAGRDYGYTF,TGTGCCAGCAGTTTAGCGGGCAGGGACTATGGCTACACCTTC
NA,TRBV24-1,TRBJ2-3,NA,CATSDLIGYGTDTQYF,TGTGCCACCAGTGATTTAATCGGGTACGGCACAGATACGCAGTATTTT
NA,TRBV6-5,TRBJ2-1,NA,CASRNADGAHRNEQFF,TGTGCCAGCCGAAACGCTGATGGAGCCCACCGCAATGAGCAGTTCTTC
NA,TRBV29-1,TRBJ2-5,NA,CSVEKGFGETQYF,TGCAGCGTTGAAAAAGGGTTCGGGGAGACCCAGTACTTC
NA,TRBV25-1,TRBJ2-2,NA,CASSGPGGKNTGELFF,TGTGCCAGCAGTGGCCCAGGCGGGAAGAACACCGGGGAGCTGTTTTTT
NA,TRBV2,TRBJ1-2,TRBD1,CASSERDRITYGYTF,TGTGCCAGCAGTGAAAGGGACAGAATCACCTATGGCTACACCTTC
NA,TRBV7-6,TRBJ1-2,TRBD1,CASTSRQGVVDGYTF,TGTGCCAGCACCTCCCGACAGGGCGTGGTGGATGGCTACACCTTC
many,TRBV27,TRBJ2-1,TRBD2,CASSLLAGANEQFF,TGTGCCAGCAGTTTGCTAGCGGGAGCCAATGAGCAGTTCTTC
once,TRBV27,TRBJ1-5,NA,CASRRSYSNQPQHF,TGTGCCAGCAGAAGGAGCTATAGCAATCAGCCCCAGCATTTT
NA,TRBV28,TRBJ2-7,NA,CASSLVTYTLVSWGEQYF,TGTGCCAGCAGTTTGGTGACCTATACTCTAGTTTCGTGGGGCGAGCAGTACTTC
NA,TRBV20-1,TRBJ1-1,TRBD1,CSARDRQGAFF,TGCAGTGCTAGAGATCGACAGGGGGCTTTCTTT
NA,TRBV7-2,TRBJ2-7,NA,CASSRGMGFSYEQYF,TGTGCCAGCAGCAGAGGGATGGGTTTCTCCTACGAGCAGTACTTC
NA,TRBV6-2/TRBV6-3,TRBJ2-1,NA,CASTALRQGTGNEQFF,TGTGCCAGCACCGCCCTGAGGCAGGGAACTGGGAATGAGCAGTTCTTC
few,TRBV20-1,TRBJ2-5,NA,CSATPFRGAETQYF,TGCAGTGCTACCCCTTTCCGGGGGGCTGAGACCCAGTACTTC
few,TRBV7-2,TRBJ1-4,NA,CASSLTGGAQGGEKLFF,TGTGCCAGCAGCTTAACGGGCGGTGCGCAGGGTGGCGAAAAACTGTTTTTT
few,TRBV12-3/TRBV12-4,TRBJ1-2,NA,CASSSLAVLGYTF,TGTGCCAGCAGTTCCCTAGCCGTCCTTGGCTACACCTTC
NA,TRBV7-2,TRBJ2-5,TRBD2,CASSLFVKSSGQETQYF,TGTGCCAGCAGCTTATTTGTTAAGTCTAGCGGGCAAGAGACCCAGTACTTC